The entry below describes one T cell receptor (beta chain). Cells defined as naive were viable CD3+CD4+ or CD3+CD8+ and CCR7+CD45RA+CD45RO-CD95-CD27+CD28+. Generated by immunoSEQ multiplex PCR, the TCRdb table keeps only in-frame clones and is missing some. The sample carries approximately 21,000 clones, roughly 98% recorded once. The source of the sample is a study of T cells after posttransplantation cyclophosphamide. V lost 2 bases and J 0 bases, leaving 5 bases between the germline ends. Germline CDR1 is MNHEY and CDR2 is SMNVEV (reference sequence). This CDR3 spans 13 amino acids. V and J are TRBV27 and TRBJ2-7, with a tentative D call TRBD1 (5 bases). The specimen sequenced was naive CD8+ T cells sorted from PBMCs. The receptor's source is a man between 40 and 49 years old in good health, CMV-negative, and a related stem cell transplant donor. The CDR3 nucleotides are TGTGCCAGCAGTTTAGGACACTCCTACGAGCAGTACTTC. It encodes CASSLGHSYEQYF.